The 25 T cell receptor beta chains given below trace back to one sample, sequenced in a study of T cell changes during pregnancy in multiple sclerosis. Assay: immunoSEQ multiplex PCR; the TCRdb copy retains only in-frame clones and omits some. The sample lists about 68,000 clones, 92% occurring once. This specimen was peripheral blood, taken in the second trimester of pregnancy. These receptors were obtained from a female donor in good health, enrolled as a control in a pregnancy study.

CDR3 protein: CASSESYSNQPQHF. The CDR3 bases are TGTGCCAGCAGTGAATCGTATAGCAATCAGCCCCAGCATTTT. This chain connects TRBV6-1 to TRBJ1-5; D ambiguous. The CDR3 is 14 amino acids. With 2 bases removed from V and 0 bases from J, the gap between germline ends came to 5 bases. Germline V lookup: CDR1 MNHNS, CDR2 SASEGT.

This chain links TRBV19 with TRBJ1-3; TRBD1 is a possible D gene (5 bases). The CDR3 has 14 amino acids. CDR1 and CDR2 (germline): LNHDA, SQIVND (reference sequence). V was clipped by 3 bases and J by 3 bases, with 9 bases between them. CDR3 residues: CASSIRERGNTIYF. CDR3 nucleotides: TGTGCCAGTAGTATCAGGGAACGTGGAAACACCATATATTTT.

The chain carries TRBV7-2 and TRBJ2-5; 10 bases line up with TRBD2. The germline CDR1 and CDR2 sequences are SGHTA and FQGNSA. The length of the CDR3 is 16 residues. After removal of 2 bases from V and 5 bases from J, the junction contained 8 bases not matched to a gene. The CDR3 protein is CASSLRGASGSETQYF. The DNA for the CDR3 is TGTGCCAGCAGCTTAAGGGGGGCTAGCGGGAGCGAGACCCAGTACTTC.

The chain is built from TRBV7-2 and TRBJ1-6, with a weak D call TRBD1 (5 bases). V was pared by 5 bases and J by 8 bases, with 7 bases between. The CDR3 is 12 residues long. CDR1 is SGHTA, CDR2 FQGNSA, per germline. The CDR3 here is CASSNRYSPLHF. DNA for the CDR3: TGTGCCAGCAGCAACAGGTATTCACCCCTCCACTTT.

Comments on this clone: The same CDR3 also results from other DNA sequences found in this sample. This chain uses TRBV28 with TRBJ2-7; possibly TRBD2 for D (5 bases). The CDR3 covers 11 residues. The germline V gene has CDR1 MDHEN and CDR2 SYDVKM. V was trimmed by 6 bases and J by 6 bases, leaving 9 bases between them. CDR3: CASSLEGEQYF. The DNA of the CDR3 is TGTGCCAGCAGCCTCGAGGGCGAGCAGTACTTC.

This clone came up a few times. The chain links TRBV9 to TRBJ1-1; no clear D. Germline assignment: CDR1 SGDLS and CDR2 YYNGEE. The CDR3 has 16 residues. The V end was cut by 0 bases, the J end by 1 base, with 13 bases between. CDR3 nucleotides: TGTGCCAGCAGCGTAGGAGACACCAGACCGAACACTGAAGCTTTCTTT. Protein sequence: CASSVGDTRPNTEAFF.

V gene TRBV5-1 combines with J gene TRBJ2-3; 7 bases map to TRBD2. The junction had 6 bases not matched to a gene; V was cut back by 3 bases and J by 2 bases. Germline V gene lookup returns CDR1 SGHRS and CDR2 YFSETQ. The CDR3 is 15 amino acids. Here the CDR3 reads CASSYSGTNTDTQYF. In DNA form, the CDR3 reads TGCGCCAGCAGCTATTCCGGGACTAACACAGATACGCAGTATTTT.

Comments on this clone: Other DNA sequences in the same sample also yield this CDR3. This chain uses TRBV28 with TRBJ2-7; D perhaps matches TRBD1 (6 bases). The CDR3 covers 13 residues. CDR1 is MDHEN, CDR2 SYDVKM, per germline. V gave up 3 bases and J gave up 1 base, with 7 bases separating them. The CDR3 protein is CASSLGHSYEQYF. In DNA, the CDR3 is TGTGCCAGCAGTTTGGGACATTCCTACGAGCAGTACTTC. The complete variable domain, with remaining parts taken from reference TRBV28 and TRBJ2-7, reads DVKVTQSSRYLVKRTGEKVFLECVQDMDHENMFWYRQDPGLGLRLIYFSYDVKMKEKGDIPEGYSVSREKKERFSLILESASTNQTSMYLCASSLGHSYEQYFGPGTRLTVT.

The chain links TRBV28 to TRBJ2-1; 7 positions agree with TRBD2. Trimming removed 7 bases from V and 0 bases from J; junction bases left unmatched: 3. CDR3 length: 14 amino acids. From germline, CDR1 is MDHEN and CDR2 SYDVKM. CDR3 coding DNA: TGTGCCAGCATGCGGGGGACCTCCTACAATGAGCAGTTCTTC. Encoded protein: CASMRGTSYNEQFF. Variable domain in full (rest from reference TRBV28 and TRBJ2-1): DVKVTQSSRYLVKRTGEKVFLECVQDMDHENMFWYRQDPGLGLRLIYFSYDVKMKEKGDIPEGYSVSREKKERFSLILESASTNQTSMYLCASMRGTSYNEQFFGPGTRLTVL.

The chain combines TRBV5-6 with TRBJ1-2, with 11 bases matching TRBD1. The V gene's germline CDR1 is SGHDT and CDR2 YYEEEE. The CDR3 runs to 16 residues. After removal of 5 bases from V and 8 bases from J, the junction contained 14 bases not matched to a gene. CDR3 sequence reads: CASSQFSRTGGIGYTF. CDR3 in DNA: TGTGCCAGCAGTCAGTTTAGTAGGACAGGGGGCATCGGCTACACCTTC.

V and J are TRBV19 and TRBJ2-7; TRBD2 agrees at 9 bases. The germline CDR1 and CDR2 sequences are LNHDA and SQIVND (reference sequence). CDR3 length: 14 amino acids. The V and J ends lost 5 bases and 5 bases, in that order; junction bases with no gene match: 7. The CDR3 region is CASSWAGGPHEQYF. The CDR3 nucleotides read TGTGCCAGTAGTTGGGCGGGAGGGCCGCACGAGCAGTACTTC. Together with reference TRBV19 and TRBJ2-7, the CDR3 gives the full variable domain: DGGITQSPKYLFRKEGQNVTLSCEQNLNHDAMYWYRQDPGQGLRLIYYSQIVNDFQKGDIAEGYSVSREKKESFPLTVTSAQKNPTAFYLCASSWAGGPHEQYFGPGTRLTVT.

The rearrangement links TRBV5-1 to TRBJ2-1, with D maybe TRBD2 (6 bases). The CDR3 spans 15 residues. V lost 4 bases, J lost 4 bases, and 15 bases lay in between. Germline V gives CDR1 SGHRS, CDR2 YFSETQ. Here the CDR3 reads CASSILSGGYNEQFF. As DNA, the CDR3 is TGCGCCAGCAGCATCCTTAGTGGGGGGTACAATGAGCAGTTCTTC.

CDR3 nucleotides: TGCGCCAGCAGCTTTGGCGGGCAAACCACAGATACGCAGTATTTT. This codes for CASSFGGQTTDTQYF. J is TRBJ2-3 and V is TRBV5-1, with D maybe TRBD2 (5 bases). The CDR3 loop spans 15 amino acids. V lost 2 bases and J 2 bases, leaving 12 bases between the germline ends. Germline V gene lookup returns CDR1 SGHRS and CDR2 YFSETQ.

The V and J genes are TRBV28 and TRBJ1-4; D is uncertain. V lost 1 base, J lost 0 bases, and 6 bases lay in between. CDR1 and CDR2 (germline): MDHEN, SYDVKM. CDR3 length equals 15 residues. The CDR3: CASSLLAATNEKLFF. The CDR3, as DNA: TGTGCCAGCAGTTTATTGGCAGCAACTAATGAAAAACTGTTTTTT. Combining the CDR3 with reference TRBV28 and TRBJ1-4 gives the whole variable domain DVKVTQSSRYLVKRTGEKVFLECVQDMDHENMFWYRQDPGLGLRLIYFSYDVKMKEKGDIPEGYSVSREKKERFSLILESASTNQTSMYLCASSLLAATNEKLFFGSGTQLSVL.

V and J are TRBV5-1 and TRBJ2-1; the match to TRBD2 covers 10 bases. The length of the CDR3 is 16 residues. J gave up 5 bases and V 2 bases, and 7 bases lay outside the gene matches. Germline V gene sequence: CDR1 SGHRS, CDR2 YFSETQ. As DNA, the CDR3 is TGCGCCAGCAGCTTACACTCAGCGGGGGGGAACAATGAGCAGTTCTTC. Its protein is CASSLHSAGGNNEQFF.

In this sample, this clone turned up a few times. J is TRBJ1-6 and V is TRBV13, with a possible D match to TRBD1 (6 bases). Germline V gene lookup returns CDR1 PRHDT and CDR2 FYEKMQ (reference sequence). V shed 6 bases and J shed 2 bases, with 11 bases lying between them. This CDR3 is built from 15 residues. CDR3 region: CASSRTGPYNSPLHF. The CDR3 nucleotides read TGTGCCAGCAGTCGTACAGGGCCCTATAATTCACCCCTCCACTTT.

The genes are TRBV6-4 and TRBJ2-2, with 9 bases matching TRBD2. The CDR3 is 15 residues long. After removal of 4 bases from V and 5 bases from J, the junction contained 5 bases not matched to a gene. In germline, CDR1 is MRHNA, CDR2 SNTAGT. CDR3 bases: TGTGCCAGCAGTGTGGATAGCGGGGGTACCGGGGAGCTGTTTTTT. It is translated as CASSVDSGGTGELFF.

The V and J genes are TRBV7-9 and TRBJ2-2; a possible D gene is TRBD2 (6 bases). The V gene's germline CDR1 is SEHNR and CDR2 FQNEAQ (reference sequence). V was cut by 3 bases and J by 5 bases, with 7 bases left in between. The CDR3 covers 13 residues. CDR3 sequence reads: CASSFAGTGELFF. DNA for the CDR3: TGTGCCAGCAGCTTCGCGGGGACCGGGGAGCTGTTTTTT.

As regards this clone: Mismatch with germline at one junction end may stem from a read error. V gene TRBV5-4 combines with J gene TRBJ2-3, with 10 bases aligning to TRBD2. The length of the CDR3 is 11 residues. The V gene's germline CDR1 is SGHNT and CDR2 YYREEE (reference sequence). The CDR3, as DNA: TGTGCCAGCAGCCCTACTAGCGGGGCCACGTTT. This sequence encodes CASSPTSGATF. Drawing the rest from reference TRBV5-4 and TRBJ2-3, the complete variable domain is ETGVTQSPTHLIKTRGQQVTLRCSSQSGHNTVSWYQQALGQGPQFIFQYYREEENGRGNFPPRFSGLQFPNYSSELNVNALELDDSALYLCASSPTSGATFGPGTRLTVL.

The V gene is TRBV18, the J gene TRBJ1-6; D gene uncertain. The V end was cut by 3 bases, the J end by 0 bases, with 6 bases between. The CDR3 is made up of 15 amino acids. The germline gives CDR1 KGHSH, CDR2 LQKENI. The CDR3 is CASSPSSSYNSPLHF. The CDR3 region has the DNA TGTGCCAGCTCACCCTCGAGCTCCTATAATTCACCCCTCCACTTT.

The chain couples TRBV28 to TRBJ1-1; D possibly corresponds to TRBD1 (5 bases). With 4 bases removed from V and 0 bases from J, the gap between germline ends came to 9 bases. The germline gives CDR1 MDHEN, CDR2 SYDVKM. This CDR3 has 14 residues. The CDR3 sequence is CASSSRAMNTEAFF. CDR3 bases: TGTGCCAGCAGTTCCAGGGCGATGAACACTGAAGCTTTCTTT.

This clone was recorded a few times. This sequence joins TRBV7-9 and TRBJ2-2; D is perhaps TRBD2 (6 bases). V lost 5 bases and J lost 0, with 16 bases in between. CDR3 length equals 17 residues. In germline, CDR1 is SEHNR, CDR2 FQNEAQ (reference sequence). The CDR3 loop is CASSLDSVAANTGELFF. CDR3 bases: TGTGCCAGCAGCCTCGACTCGGTAGCGGCGAACACCGGGGAGCTGTTTTTT.

The chain recombines TRBV9 with TRBJ2-7; D is uncertain. There are 14 residues in the CDR3. The germline V and J ends were trimmed by 0 bases and 5 bases, with 12 bases remaining between them. The germline V gene has CDR1 SGDLS and CDR2 YYNGEE. The CDR3 region has the DNA TGTGCCAGCAGCGTAGTCCCGCTAAGCCACGAGCAGTACTTC. Protein product: CASSVVPLSHEQYF.

The genes are TRBV4-1 and TRBJ2-7, with 9 bases that match TRBD2. The CDR3 has 16 amino acids. CDR1 MGHRA and CDR2 YSYEKL come from the germline V gene. J lost 3 bases, V lost 0 bases, and 6 bases had no gene match. CDR3 bases: TGCGCCAGCAGCCAAGAAGGGCTAGCGGGGATCTACGAGCAGTACTTC. Encoded protein: CASSQEGLAGIYEQYF.

This chain links TRBV19 with TRBJ1-1; TRBD1 matches at 9 bases. Trimming cost V 8 bases and J 5 bases; bases outside gene matches: 3. CDR1 and CDR2 (germline): LNHDA, SQIVND (reference sequence). The CDR3 has 12 amino acids. The CDR3 sequence: CASDRGGTEAFF. CDR3 DNA: TGTGCCAGTGACAGGGGGGGGACTGAAGCTTTCTTT.